The present entry profiles one T cell receptor beta chain with its context. Its cognate antigen is unknown. Time point given: newly diagnosed GD, antithyroid drugs for less than 3 months. Extracted RNA from PBMCs served as the source of the TCR library. Construction of the TCR beta libraries employed iRepertoire HTBI primers in conjunction with Arm-PCR of CDR3 regions. MiXCR, applied by TCRdb to the multiplex PCR reads, yields one record per CDR3 protein. The sample lists around 450,000 distinct CDR3 sequences; about 15% were seen once. The data belong to a study of regulatory T cells in long-lasting Graves disease. Study-wide points: Sharing of public clonotypes was greater in persistent patients (about 3,000) than in new patients (fewer than 1,000).

These records were also assigned to another study, of T cells in Graves' hyperthyroidism and ophthalmopathy. From that study: Blood also contained most expanded thyroid clonotypes above 0.001.

The source of this sequence is a woman aged 25 to 39 with Graves disease. This specimen was peripheral blood mononuclear cells (PBMCs), taken at new diagnosis, from a patient treated with antithyroid drugs.

The CDR3 DNA reads TGTGCCTGGACCCAAAAATCCCGAATTTACGAGCAGTACTTC. Protein sequence: CAWTQKSRIYEQYF. This chain connects TRBV30 to TRBJ2-7; D is unclear. V was pared by 4 bases and J by 4 bases, with 17 bases between. CDR3 size: 14 residues. The germline V gene has CDR1 GTSNPN and CDR2 SVGIG (reference sequence).